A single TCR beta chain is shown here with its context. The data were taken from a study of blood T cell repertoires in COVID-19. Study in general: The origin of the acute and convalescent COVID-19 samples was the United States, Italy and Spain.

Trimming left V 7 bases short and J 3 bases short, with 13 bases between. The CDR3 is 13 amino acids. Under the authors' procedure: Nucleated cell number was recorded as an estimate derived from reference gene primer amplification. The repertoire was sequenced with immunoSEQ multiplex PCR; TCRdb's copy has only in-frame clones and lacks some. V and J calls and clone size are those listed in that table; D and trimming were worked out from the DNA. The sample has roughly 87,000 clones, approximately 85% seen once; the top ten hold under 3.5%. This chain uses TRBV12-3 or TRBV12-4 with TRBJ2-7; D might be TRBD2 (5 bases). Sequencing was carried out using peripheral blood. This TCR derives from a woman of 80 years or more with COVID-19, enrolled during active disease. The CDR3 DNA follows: TGTGCCAGCACGCCCTCCGGGGTCTACGAGCAGTACTTC. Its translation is CASTPSGVYEQYF.